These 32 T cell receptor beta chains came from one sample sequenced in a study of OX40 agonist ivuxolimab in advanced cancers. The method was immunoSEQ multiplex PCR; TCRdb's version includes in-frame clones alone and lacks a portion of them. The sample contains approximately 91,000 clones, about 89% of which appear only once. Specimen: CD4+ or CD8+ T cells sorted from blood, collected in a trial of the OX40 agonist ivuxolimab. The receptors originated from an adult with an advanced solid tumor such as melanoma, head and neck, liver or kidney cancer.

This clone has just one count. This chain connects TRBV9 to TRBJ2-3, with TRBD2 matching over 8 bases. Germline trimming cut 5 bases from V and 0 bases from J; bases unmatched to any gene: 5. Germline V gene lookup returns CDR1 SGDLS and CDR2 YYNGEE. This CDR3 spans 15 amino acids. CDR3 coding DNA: TGTGCCAGCAGTTTAGCGGGGTTTAGCACAGATACGCAGTATTTT. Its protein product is CASSLAGFSTDTQYF.

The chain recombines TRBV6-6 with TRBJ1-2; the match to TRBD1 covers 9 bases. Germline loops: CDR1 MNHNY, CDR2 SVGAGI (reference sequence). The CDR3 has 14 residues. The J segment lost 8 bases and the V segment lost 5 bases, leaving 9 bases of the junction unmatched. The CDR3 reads CASSRDRAPYGYTF. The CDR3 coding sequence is TGTGCCAGCAGTCGGGACAGGGCCCCATACGGCTACACCTTC.

This chain's CDR3 is CASSLYGAQSSNEQFF. CDR3 DNA: TGTGCCAGCAGCTTATACGGGGCTCAAAGCAGCAATGAGCAGTTCTTC. The V call is TRBV7-9, the J call TRBJ2-1; D is perhaps TRBD1 or TRBD2 (5 bases each). Germline assignment: CDR1 SEHNR and CDR2 FQNEAQ (reference sequence). V lost 2 bases and J 6 bases, leaving 17 bases between the germline ends. The CDR3 has 16 residues.

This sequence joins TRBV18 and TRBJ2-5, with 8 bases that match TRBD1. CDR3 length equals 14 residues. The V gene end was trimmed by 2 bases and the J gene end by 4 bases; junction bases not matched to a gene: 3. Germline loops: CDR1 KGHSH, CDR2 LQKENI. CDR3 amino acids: CASSPNRGRETQYF. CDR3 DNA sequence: TGTGCCAGCTCACCAAACAGGGGGAGAGAGACCCAGTACTTC.

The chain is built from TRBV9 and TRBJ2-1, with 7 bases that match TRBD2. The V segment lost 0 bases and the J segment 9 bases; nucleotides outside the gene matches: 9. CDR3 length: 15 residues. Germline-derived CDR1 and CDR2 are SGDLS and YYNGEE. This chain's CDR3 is CASSVAGTNQIEQFF. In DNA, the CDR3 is TGTGCCAGCAGCGTAGCTGGGACTAACCAAATTGAGCAGTTCTTC.

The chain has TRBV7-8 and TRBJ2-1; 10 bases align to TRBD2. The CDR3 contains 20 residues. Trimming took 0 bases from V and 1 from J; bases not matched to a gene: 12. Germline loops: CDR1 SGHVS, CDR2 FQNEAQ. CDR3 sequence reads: CASSLARERRLAGSYNEQFF. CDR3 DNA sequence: TGTGCCAGCAGCTTAGCGAGAGAACGTCGACTAGCGGGTTCCTACAATGAGCAGTTCTTC.

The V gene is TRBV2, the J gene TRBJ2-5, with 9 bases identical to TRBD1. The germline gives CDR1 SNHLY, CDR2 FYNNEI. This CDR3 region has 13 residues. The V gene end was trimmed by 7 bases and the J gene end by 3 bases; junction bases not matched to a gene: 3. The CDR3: CASNRDREETQYF. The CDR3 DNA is TGTGCCAGCAATCGGGACAGGGAAGAGACCCAGTACTTC.

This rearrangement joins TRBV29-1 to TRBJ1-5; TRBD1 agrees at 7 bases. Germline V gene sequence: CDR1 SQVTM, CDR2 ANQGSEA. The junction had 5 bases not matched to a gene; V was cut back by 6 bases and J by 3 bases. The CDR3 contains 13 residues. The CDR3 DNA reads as TGCAGCGTCCGGACAGGCCTCAATCAGCCCCAGCATTTT. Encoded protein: CSVRTGLNQPQHF.

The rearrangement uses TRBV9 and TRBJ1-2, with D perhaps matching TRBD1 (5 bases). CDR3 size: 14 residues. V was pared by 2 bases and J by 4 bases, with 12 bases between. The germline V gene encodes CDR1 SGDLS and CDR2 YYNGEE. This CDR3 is CASSVGEGSYGYTF. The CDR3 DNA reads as TGTGCCAGCAGCGTTGGAGAGGGGTCCTATGGCTACACCTTC.

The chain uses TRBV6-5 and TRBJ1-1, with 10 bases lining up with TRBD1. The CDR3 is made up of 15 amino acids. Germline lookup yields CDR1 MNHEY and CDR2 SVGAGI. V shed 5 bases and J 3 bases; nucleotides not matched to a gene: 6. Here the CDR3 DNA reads TGTGCCAGCAGTCGTCCCGGGACAGGGGACACTGAAGCTTTCTTT. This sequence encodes CASSRPGTGDTEAFF.

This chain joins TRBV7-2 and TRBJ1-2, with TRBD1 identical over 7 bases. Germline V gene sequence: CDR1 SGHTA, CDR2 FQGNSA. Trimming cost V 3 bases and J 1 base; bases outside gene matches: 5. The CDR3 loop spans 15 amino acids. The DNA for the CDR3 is TGTGCCAGCAGCTTCTCCCGGGACAGTAACTATGGCTACACCTTC. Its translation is CASSFSRDSNYGYTF.

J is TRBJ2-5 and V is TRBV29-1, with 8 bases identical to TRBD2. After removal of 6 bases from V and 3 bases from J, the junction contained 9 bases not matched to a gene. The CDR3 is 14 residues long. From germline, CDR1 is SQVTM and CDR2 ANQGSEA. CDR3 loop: CSVTPGGVKETQYF. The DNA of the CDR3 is TGCAGCGTAACACCGGGGGGGGTTAAAGAGACCCAGTACTTC.

CDR3: CAISDPRGREADTQYF. As DNA, the CDR3 is TGTGCCATCAGTGACCCGAGGGGGCGGGAGGCAGATACGCAGTATTTT. V and J are TRBV10-3 and TRBJ2-3; TRBD2 is a possible D gene (8 bases). The CDR3 spans 16 residues. V lost 3 bases, J lost 4 bases, and 17 bases lay in between. Germline V gives CDR1 ENHRY, CDR2 SYGVKD.

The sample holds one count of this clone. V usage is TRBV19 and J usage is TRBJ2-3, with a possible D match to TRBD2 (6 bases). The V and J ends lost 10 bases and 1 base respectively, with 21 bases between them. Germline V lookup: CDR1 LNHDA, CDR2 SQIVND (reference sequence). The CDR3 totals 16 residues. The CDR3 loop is CATNEKRASGTDTQYF. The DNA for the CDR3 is TGTGCCACAAACGAAAAGCGGGCATCTGGCACAGATACGCAGTATTTT. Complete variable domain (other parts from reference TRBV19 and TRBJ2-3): DGGITQSPKYLFRKEGQNVTLSCEQNLNHDAMYWYRQDPGQGLRLIYYSQIVNDFQKGDIAEGYSVSREKKESFPLTVTSAQKNPTAFYLCATNEKRASGTDTQYFGPGTRLTVL.

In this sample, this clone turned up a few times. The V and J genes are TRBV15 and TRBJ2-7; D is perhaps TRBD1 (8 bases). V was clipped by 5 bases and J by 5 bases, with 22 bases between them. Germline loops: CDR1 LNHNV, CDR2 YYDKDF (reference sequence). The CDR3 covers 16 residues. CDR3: CATSPRTGRASDEQYF. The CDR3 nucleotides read TGTGCCACCAGCCCAAGGACAGGGAGGGCTTCGGACGAGCAGTACTTC.

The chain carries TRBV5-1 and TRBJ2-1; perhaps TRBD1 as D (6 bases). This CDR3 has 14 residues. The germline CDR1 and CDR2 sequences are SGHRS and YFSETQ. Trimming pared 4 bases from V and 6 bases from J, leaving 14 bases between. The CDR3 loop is CASSANTGSNEQFF. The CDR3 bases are TGCGCCAGCAGCGCGAACACAGGGTCCAATGAGCAGTTCTTC. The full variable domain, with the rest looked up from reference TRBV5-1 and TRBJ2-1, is KAGVTQTPRYLIKTRGQQVTLSCSPISGHRSVSWYQQTPGQGLQFLFEYFSETQRNKGNFPGRFSGRQFSNSRSEMNVSTLELGDSALYLCASSANTGSNEQFFGPGTRLTVL.

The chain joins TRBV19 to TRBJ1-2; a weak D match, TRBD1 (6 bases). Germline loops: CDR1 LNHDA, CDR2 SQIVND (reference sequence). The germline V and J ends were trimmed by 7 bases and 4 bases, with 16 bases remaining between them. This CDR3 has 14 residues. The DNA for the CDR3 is TGTGCCAGTACTCCACAGGGCTACAGCTATGGCTACACCTTC. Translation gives CASTPQGYSYGYTF.

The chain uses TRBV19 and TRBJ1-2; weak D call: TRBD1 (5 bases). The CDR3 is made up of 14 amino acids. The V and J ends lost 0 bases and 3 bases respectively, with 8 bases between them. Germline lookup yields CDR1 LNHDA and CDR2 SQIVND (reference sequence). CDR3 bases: TGTGCCAGTAGTATAGATACAGGATACTATGGCTACACCTTC. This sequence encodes CASSIDTGYYGYTF.

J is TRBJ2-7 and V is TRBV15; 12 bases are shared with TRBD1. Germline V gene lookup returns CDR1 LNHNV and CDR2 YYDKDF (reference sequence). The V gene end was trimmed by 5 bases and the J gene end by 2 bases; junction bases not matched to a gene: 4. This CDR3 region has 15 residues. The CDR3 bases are TGTGCCACCAGCTTAGGGGACAGGGGGCCCTACGAGCAGTACTTC. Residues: CATSLGDRGPYEQYF.

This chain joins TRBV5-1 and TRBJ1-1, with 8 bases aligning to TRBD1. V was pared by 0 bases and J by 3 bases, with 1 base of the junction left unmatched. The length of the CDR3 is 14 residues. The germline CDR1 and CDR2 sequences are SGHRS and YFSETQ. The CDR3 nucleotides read TGCGCCAGCAGCTTGGACAGGGGGTACACTGAAGCTTTCTTT. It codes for CASSLDRGYTEAFF.

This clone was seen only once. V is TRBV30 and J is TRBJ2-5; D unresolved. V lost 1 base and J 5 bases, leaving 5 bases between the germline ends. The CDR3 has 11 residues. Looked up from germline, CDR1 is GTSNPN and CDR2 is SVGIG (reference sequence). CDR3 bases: TGTGCCTGGAGTGACTGGGAGACCCAGTACTTC. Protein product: CAWSDWETQYF.

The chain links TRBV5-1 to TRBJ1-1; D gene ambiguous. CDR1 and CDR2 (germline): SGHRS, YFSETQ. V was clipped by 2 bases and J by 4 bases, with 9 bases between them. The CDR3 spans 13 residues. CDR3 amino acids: CASSLRMGTEAFF. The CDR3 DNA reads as TGCGCCAGCAGCTTAAGGATGGGCACTGAAGCTTTCTTT.

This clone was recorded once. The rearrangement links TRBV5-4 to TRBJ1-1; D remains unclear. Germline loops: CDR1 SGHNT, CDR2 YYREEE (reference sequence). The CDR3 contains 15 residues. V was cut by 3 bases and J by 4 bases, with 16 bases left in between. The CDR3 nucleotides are TGTGCCAGCAGCTGGACGGGAGGGCTTCGCACTGAAGCTTTCTTT. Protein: CASSWTGGLRTEAFF.

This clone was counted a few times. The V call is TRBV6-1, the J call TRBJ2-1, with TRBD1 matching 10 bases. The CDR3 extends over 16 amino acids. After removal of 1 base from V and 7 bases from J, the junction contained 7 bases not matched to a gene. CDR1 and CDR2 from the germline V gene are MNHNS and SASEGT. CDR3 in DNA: TGTGCCAGCAGTGAAGGCAGGGACAGGGGTCTGAATGAGCAGTTCTTC. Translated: CASSEGRDRGLNEQFF.

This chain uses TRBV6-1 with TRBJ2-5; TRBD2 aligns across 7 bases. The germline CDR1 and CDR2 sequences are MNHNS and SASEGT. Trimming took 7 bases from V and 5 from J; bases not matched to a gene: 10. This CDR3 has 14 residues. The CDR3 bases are TGTGCCAGCACCCAAACGGGACTACCCGAGACCCAGTACTTC. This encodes CASTQTGLPETQYF.

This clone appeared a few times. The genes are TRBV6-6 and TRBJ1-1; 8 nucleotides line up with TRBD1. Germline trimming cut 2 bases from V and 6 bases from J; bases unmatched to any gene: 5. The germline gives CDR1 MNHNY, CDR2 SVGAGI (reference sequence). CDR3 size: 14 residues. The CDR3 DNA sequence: TGTGCCAGCAGTTACGATCAGGGGGCCTCTGAAGCTTTCTTT. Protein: CASSYDQGASEAFF.

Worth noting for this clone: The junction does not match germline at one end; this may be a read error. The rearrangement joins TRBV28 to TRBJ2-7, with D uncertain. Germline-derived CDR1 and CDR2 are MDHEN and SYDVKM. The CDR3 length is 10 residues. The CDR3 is CASSSRTPPF. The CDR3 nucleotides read TGTGCCAGCAGTTCTCGGACCCCACCATTC.

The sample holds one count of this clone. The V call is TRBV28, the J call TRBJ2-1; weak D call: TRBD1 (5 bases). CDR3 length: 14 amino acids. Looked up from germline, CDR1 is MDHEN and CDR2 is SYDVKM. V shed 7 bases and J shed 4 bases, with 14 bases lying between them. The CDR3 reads CASTAAGRYNEQFF. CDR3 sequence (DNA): TGTGCCAGCACCGCGGCAGGGCGGTACAATGAGCAGTTCTTC.

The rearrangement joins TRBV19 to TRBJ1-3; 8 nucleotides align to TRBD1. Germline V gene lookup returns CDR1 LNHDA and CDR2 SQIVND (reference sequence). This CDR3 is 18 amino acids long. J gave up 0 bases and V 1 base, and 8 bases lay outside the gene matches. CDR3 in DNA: TGTGCCAGTAGTATAGGTTTTTTGGGACAGGTCTCTGGAAACACCATATATTTT. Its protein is CASSIGFLGQVSGNTIYF.

The CDR3 region is CAWSVEISGNTIYF. CDR3 nucleotides: TGTGCCTGGAGCGTAGAGATCTCTGGAAACACCATATATTTT. This rearrangement joins TRBV30 to TRBJ1-3, with unresolved D. The CDR3 loop spans 14 amino acids. Trimming stripped 3 bases from V and 0 bases from J, with 9 bases between. Germline CDR1 and CDR2: GTSNPN and SVGIG (reference sequence).

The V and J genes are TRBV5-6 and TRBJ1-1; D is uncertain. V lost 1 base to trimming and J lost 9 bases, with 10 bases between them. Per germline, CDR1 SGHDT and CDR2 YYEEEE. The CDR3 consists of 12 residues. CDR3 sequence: CASSLRIGKAFF. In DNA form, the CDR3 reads TGTGCCAGCAGCTTGAGGATAGGGAAAGCTTTCTTT. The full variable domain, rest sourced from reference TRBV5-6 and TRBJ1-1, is DAGVTQSPTHLIKTRGQQVTLRCSPKSGHDTVSWYQQALGQGPQFIFQYYEEEERQRGNFPDRFSGHQFPNYSSELNVNALLLGDSALYLCASSLRIGKAFFGQGTRLTVV.

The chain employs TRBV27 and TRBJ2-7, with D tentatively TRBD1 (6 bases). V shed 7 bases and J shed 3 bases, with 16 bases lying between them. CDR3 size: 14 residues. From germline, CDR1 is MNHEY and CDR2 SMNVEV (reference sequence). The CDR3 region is CASTFRPGDYEQYF. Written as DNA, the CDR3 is TGTGCCAGCACCTTTAGGCCAGGGGACTACGAGCAGTACTTC.